The 17 T cell receptor beta chains in this list originate from one sample, sequenced in a study of response to subunit inactivated influenza vaccine. TCRdb reanalysed the RT-PCR reads using MiXCR and keeps one entry per CDR3 protein. The sample lists approximately 530,000 distinct CDR3 sequences; roughly 13% were seen once. The source was PBMCs from blood, collected about 40 days after vaccination. The receptors here all came from a man aged 45 to 65 who received an inactivated influenza vaccine.

V usage is TRBV7-2 and J usage is TRBJ1-2; D not resolved. Germline assignment: CDR1 SGHTA and CDR2 FQGNSA. V was cut by 1 base and J by 4 bases, with 10 bases left in between. This CDR3 is built from 14 residues. CDR3 region: CASSLDRASYGYTF. CDR3 sequence (DNA): TGTGCCAGCAGCTTAGATCGGGCTTCCTATGGCTACACCTTC.

Only a few counts were recorded for this clonotype. The chain carries TRBV7-2 and TRBJ2-1; no firm D call. The CDR3 runs to 16 residues. The germline V and J ends were trimmed by 4 bases and 0 bases, with 13 bases remaining between them. Germline V gene data show CDR1 as SGHTA and CDR2 as FQGNSA. The CDR3 is CASSSLDISSYNEQFF. The DNA of the CDR3 is TGTGCCAGCAGCTCCCTCGACATAAGCTCCTACAATGAGCAGTTCTTC.

This clonotype has ten or more counts. This chain uses TRBV6-2 or TRBV6-3 with TRBJ2-1; 11 bases are shared with TRBD2. Germline V gives CDR1 MNHEY, CDR2 SVGEGT. J gave up 6 bases and V 4 bases, and 8 bases lay outside the gene matches. The CDR3 loop spans 16 amino acids. The CDR3 protein is CASSSSLAGVANEQFF. The CDR3 nucleotides read TGTGCCAGCAGTTCCTCACTAGCGGGAGTTGCCAATGAGCAGTTCTTC.

This clonotype has ten or more counts. This chain joins TRBV10-2 and TRBJ2-7, with D possibly being TRBD1 (6 bases). The CDR3 loop spans 15 amino acids. V lost 6 bases and J 7 bases, leaving 22 bases between the germline ends. The germline CDR1 and CDR2 sequences are WSHSY and SAAADI. The DNA for the CDR3 is TGCGCCAGCAGGTCCGGGACACCTCTAAGAGTTGAGCAGTACTTC. It translates to CASRSGTPLRVEQYF.

In its sample, this clonotype was seen many times. This chain connects TRBV29-1 to TRBJ2-3; no definite D call. The CDR3 is 15 amino acids. Germline CDR1 and CDR2: SQVTM and ANQGSEA. The V gene lost 7 bases and the J gene lost 1 base, with 18 bases spanning the gap. CDR3 in DNA: TGCAGCGGGCAGGTCTATTTTCGCGGCACAGATACGCAGTATTTT. Translated, it gives CSGQVYFRGTDTQYF.

V and J are TRBV7-3 and TRBJ2-2; no reliable D call. Between the trimmed V and J ends, which lost 3 bases and 4 bases, there was a span of 6 bases. The V gene's germline CDR1 is SGHTA and CDR2 FQGTGA. The CDR3 runs to 13 residues. The chain's CDR3 is CASSFLVTGELFF. CDR3 DNA: TGTGCCAGCAGCTTTCTAGTCACCGGGGAGCTGTTTTTT.

The CDR3, as DNA: TGTGCCTGGAGTGTACAGTCGTTCTATGGCTACACCTTC. It specifies CAWSVQSFYGYTF. The chain recombines TRBV30 with TRBJ1-2; no firm D call. The CDR3 length is 13 residues. Germline loops: CDR1 GTSNPN, CDR2 SVGIG (reference sequence). V lost 0 bases and J 4 bases, leaving 9 bases between the germline ends.

The V and J genes are TRBV12-3 or TRBV12-4 and TRBJ2-1, with D tentatively TRBD1 (6 bases). The CDR3 runs to 13 residues. The ends were cut back, 7 bases at V and 5 bases at J, with 12 bases in the middle. The CDR3 reads CASTRQENNEQFF. In DNA form, the CDR3 reads TGTGCCAGCACCCGACAGGAAAACAATGAGCAGTTCTTC.

This clonotype was picked up a small number of times. The chain combines TRBV7-2 with TRBJ2-3; no clear D. CDR3 length: 15 residues. V was pared by 5 bases and J by 2 bases, with 14 bases between. Germline V gene lookup returns CDR1 SGHTA and CDR2 FQGNSA. The CDR3 loop reads CASSAAIRSTDTQYF. In DNA form, the CDR3 reads TGTGCCAGCAGCGCAGCGATACGATCCACAGATACGCAGTATTTT.

This clonotype has only a few counts. V is TRBV15 and J is TRBJ2-5, with D maybe TRBD2 (5 bases). This CDR3 contains 12 residues. V dropped 5 bases and J dropped 4 bases, with 8 bases sitting between them. Germline V lookup: CDR1 LNHNV, CDR2 YYDKDF (reference sequence). The CDR3 nucleotides are TGTGCCACCAGCTTCGGGGTAGAGACCCAGTACTTC. Protein sequence: CATSFGVETQYF.

This clonotype was observed a handful of times. The V gene is TRBV5-8, the J gene TRBJ2-1, with D possibly matching TRBD1 (6 bases). Germline V gene data show CDR1 as SGHTS and CDR2 as YDEGEE. The CDR3 spans 15 residues. V shed 0 bases and J shed 3 bases, with 10 bases lying between them. This CDR3 reads CASSLGRGFYNEQFF. DNA for the CDR3: TGTGCCAGCAGCTTGGGCAGGGGATTCTACAATGAGCAGTTCTTC.

This clonotype was observed many times. This chain connects TRBV6-2 or TRBV6-3 to TRBJ1-1; D is unclear. CDR3 length: 11 amino acids. Germline-derived CDR1 and CDR2 are MNHEY and SVGEGT. Trimming stripped 0 bases from V and 7 bases from J, with 3 bases between. Here the CDR3 DNA reads TGTGCCAGCAGTTACTCGATTGAAGCTTTCTTT. Its protein is CASSYSIEAFF.

The chain couples TRBV5-1 to TRBJ2-2; a weak D match, TRBD2 (5 bases). The CDR3 totals 15 residues. Germline V CDR1 and CDR2: SGHRS, YFSETQ. V lost 3 bases and J 0 bases, leaving 9 bases between the germline ends. The CDR3 loop reads CASSSGMTNTGELFF. CDR3 coding DNA: TGCGCCAGCAGCTCCGGGATGACGAACACCGGGGAGCTGTTTTTT.

The DNA of the CDR3 is TGCGCCAGCAGCTTGCGGGCAGGGGGCATGAACACTGAAGCTTTCTTT. Its translation is CASSLRAGGMNTEAFF. The chain uses TRBV5-1 and TRBJ1-1; TRBD1 matches 8 bases. The ends lost 1 base at V and 0 bases at J; junction bases unmatched: 5. The germline gives CDR1 SGHRS, CDR2 YFSETQ. The CDR3 has 16 amino acids.

This clonotype was detected many times. The chain combines TRBV29-1 with TRBJ2-3; 13 bases are a match to TRBD2. The CDR3 length is 14 residues. Germline V gene data show CDR1 as SQVTM and CDR2 as ANQGSEA. Trimming at V came to 6 bases and at J to 3 bases, leaving 3 bases not matched to a gene. DNA for the CDR3: TGCAGCGTCGAGACTAGCGGGAGGACAGATACGCAGTATTTT. As protein: CSVETSGRTDTQYF.

At least ten counts were recorded for this clonotype. The chain links TRBV29-1 to TRBJ2-7; 9 bases line up with TRBD2. This CDR3 spans 15 amino acids. V dropped 3 bases and J dropped 0; count of bases not matched to a gene: 6. Germline V gene data show CDR1 as SQVTM and CDR2 as ANQGSEA. CDR3 in amino acids: CSVEWREGHSYEQYF. The CDR3 DNA follows: TGCAGCGTTGAGTGGCGGGAGGGGCACTCCTACGAGCAGTACTTC.

CDR3 loop: CASSFTSGSTGDTQYF. The CDR3 DNA is TGTGCCAGCAGCTTTACTAGCGGGAGTACGGGAGATACGCAGTATTTT. The rearrangement links TRBV7-2 to TRBJ2-3, with 11 bases that match TRBD2. The CDR3 runs to 16 residues. Trimming cost V 3 bases and J 5 bases; bases outside gene matches: 7. CDR1 and CDR2 (germline): SGHTA, FQGNSA.